The source of this TCR beta chain is a study of blood T cells in healthy people across ages. Alongside a J-beta primer mix, a sample-barcoded 5' primer served in a second PCR lasting about 6 to 12 cycles. TCRdb re-analysed the 5' RACE reads in MiXCR, keeping a single row per CDR3 protein. The sample contains about 800,000 distinct CDR3 sequences, about 45% of which appear only once. This clonotype turned up a few times. The sequence came from an elderly man in good health. The material sequenced was blood.

CDR3 coding DNA: TGTGCCAGCAGCTTAGCCGGGGAGCATCAGCCCCAGCATTTT. It is translated as CASSLAGEHQPQHF. This chain uses TRBV7-8 with TRBJ1-5; D is ambiguous. Germline CDR1 SGHVS, CDR2 FQNEAQ. V was cut by 0 bases and J by 5 bases, with 8 bases left in between. This CDR3 comprises 14 residues.